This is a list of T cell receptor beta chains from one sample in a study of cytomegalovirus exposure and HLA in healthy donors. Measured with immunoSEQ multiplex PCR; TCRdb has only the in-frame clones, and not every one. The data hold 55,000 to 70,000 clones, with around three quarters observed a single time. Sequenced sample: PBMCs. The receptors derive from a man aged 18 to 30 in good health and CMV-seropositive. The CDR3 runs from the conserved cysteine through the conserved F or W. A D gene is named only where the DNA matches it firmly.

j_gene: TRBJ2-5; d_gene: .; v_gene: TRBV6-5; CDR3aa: CASSPREPFQETQYF
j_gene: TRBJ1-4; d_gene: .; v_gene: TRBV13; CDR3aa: CASSSPGEKLFF
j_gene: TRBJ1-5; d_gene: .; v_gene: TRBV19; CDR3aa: CASSMPGYNQPQHF
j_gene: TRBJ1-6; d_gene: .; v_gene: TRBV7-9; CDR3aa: CASSHDSIGSPLHF
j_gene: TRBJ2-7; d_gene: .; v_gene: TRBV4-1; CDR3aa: CASSHGQYDYEQYF
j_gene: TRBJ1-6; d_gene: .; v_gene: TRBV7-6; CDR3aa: CASSLEVVQVSPLHF
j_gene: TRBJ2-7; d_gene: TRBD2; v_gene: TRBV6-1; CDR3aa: CASRLSGGDSYEQYF
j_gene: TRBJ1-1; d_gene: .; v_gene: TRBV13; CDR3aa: CASSSYPIQNTEAFF
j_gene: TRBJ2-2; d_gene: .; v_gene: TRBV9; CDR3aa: CASSVSGATGELFF
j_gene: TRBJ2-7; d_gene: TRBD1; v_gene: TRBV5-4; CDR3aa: CASSFDRDGYEQYF
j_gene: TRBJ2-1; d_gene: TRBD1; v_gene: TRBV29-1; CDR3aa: CSSPGGISSYNEQFF
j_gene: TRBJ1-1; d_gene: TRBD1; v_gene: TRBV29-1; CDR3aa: CSGRDRGSWTEAFF
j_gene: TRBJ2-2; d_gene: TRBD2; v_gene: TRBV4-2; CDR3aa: CASSQETSGGAGELFF
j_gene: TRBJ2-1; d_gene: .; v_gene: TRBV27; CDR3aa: CASTLGGPDYNEQFF
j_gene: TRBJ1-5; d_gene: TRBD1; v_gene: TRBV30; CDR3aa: CAWSHRGRQPQHF
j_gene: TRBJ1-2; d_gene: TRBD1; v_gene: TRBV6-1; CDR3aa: CASSERDSYGYTF
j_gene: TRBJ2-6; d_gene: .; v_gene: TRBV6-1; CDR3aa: CASRDGVSNVLTF
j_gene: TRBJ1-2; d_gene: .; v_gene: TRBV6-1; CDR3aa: CASTGQWLPSGYTF
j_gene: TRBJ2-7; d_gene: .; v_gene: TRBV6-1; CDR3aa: CASSDWTAYEQYF
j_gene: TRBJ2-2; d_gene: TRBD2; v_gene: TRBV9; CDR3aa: CASSVAGGGTGELFF
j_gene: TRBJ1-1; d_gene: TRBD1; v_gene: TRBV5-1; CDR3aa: CASSFRTGGSTEAFF
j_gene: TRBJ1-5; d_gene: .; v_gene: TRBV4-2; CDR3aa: CASSQRWESNQPQHF
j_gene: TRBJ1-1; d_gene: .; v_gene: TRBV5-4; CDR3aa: CASSPQVGGDTEAFF